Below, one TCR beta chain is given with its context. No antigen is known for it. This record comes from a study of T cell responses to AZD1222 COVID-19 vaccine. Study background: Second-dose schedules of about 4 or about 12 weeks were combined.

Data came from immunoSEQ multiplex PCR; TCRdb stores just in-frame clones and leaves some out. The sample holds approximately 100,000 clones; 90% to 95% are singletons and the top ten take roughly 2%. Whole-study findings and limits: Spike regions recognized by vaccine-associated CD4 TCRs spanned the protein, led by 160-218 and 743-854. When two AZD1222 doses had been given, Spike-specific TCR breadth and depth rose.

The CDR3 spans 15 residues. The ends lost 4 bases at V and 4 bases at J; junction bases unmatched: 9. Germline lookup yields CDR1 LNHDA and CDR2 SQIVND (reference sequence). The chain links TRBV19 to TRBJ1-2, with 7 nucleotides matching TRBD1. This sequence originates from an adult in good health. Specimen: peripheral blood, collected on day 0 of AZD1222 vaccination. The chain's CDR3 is CASSTTDRPSYGYTF. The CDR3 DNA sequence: TGTGCCAGTAGTACTACGGACAGGCCCAGCTATGGCTACACCTTC.